One and the same sample provided the 18 T cell receptor beta chains below, sequenced in a study of T cell repertoires in cytomegalovirus infection. The antigens for these receptors are not known. TCRdb itself ran the reads through MiXCR, one entry per CDR3 protein. The sample holds 80,000 or so distinct CDR3 sequences, roughly 40% seen once. Specimen: CD8+ T cells from cultured PBMCs, collected from culture after CMV antigen stimulation. These receptors all stem from a human donor in good health (CMV status not recorded). Some clones in this sample may be carry-over from other donors' samples.

V usage is TRBV7-9 and J usage is TRBJ2-1, with D possibly being TRBD2 (5 bases). Trimming took 2 bases from V and 11 from J, leaving 19 bases between them. The CDR3 contains 15 residues. Germline V gene lookup returns CDR1 SEHNR and CDR2 FQNEAQ (reference sequence). CDR3 bases: TGTGCCAGCAGCTTAACGGACTTTGCAAGCAGCAAGCAGTTCTTC. Translated: CASSLTDFASSKQFF.

This clonotype has more than one count but fewer than ten. This chain links TRBV20-1 with TRBJ2-7, with TRBD2 identical over 7 bases. Per the germline V gene, CDR1 is DFQATT and CDR2 is SNEGSKA (reference sequence). Trimming removed 3 bases from V and 4 bases from J; junction bases left unmatched: 3. The CDR3 contains 12 residues. This CDR3 is CSARLAEYEQYF. CDR3 sequence (DNA): TGCAGTGCTAGGCTAGCGGAGTACGAGCAGTACTTC.

This clonotype was found a few times. The chain carries TRBV5-4 and TRBJ2-7, with TRBD2 matching 7 bases. CDR3 size: 14 residues. J gave up 4 bases and V 3 bases, and 7 bases lay outside the gene matches. Per the germline V gene, CDR1 is SGHNT and CDR2 is YYREEE (reference sequence). The DNA for the CDR3 is TGTGCCAGCAGCTACGGACTAGTGCCTTACGAGCAGTACTTC. Translating gives CASSYGLVPYEQYF.

The chain is built from TRBV2 and TRBJ1-4; D gene unclear. CDR1 and CDR2 (germline): SNHLY, FYNNEI. CDR3 length: 15 amino acids. Trimming cost V 3 bases and J 3 bases, with 11 bases left between them. The CDR3 region is CASSEFWSANEKLFF. CDR3 DNA: TGTGCCAGCAGTGAGTTCTGGTCAGCTAATGAAAAACTGTTTTTT. Using reference TRBV2 and TRBJ1-4 for the parts outside the CDR3, the full variable domain is EPEVTQTPSHQVTQMGQEVILRCVPISNHLYFYWYRQILGQKVEFLVSFYNNEISEKSEIFDDQFSVERPDGSNFTLKIRSTKLEDSAMYFCASSEFWSANEKLFFGSGTQLSVL.

This clonotype was observed a handful of times. The gene calls are TRBV6-4 and TRBJ2-1, with 11 positions matching TRBD1. Trimming removed 2 bases from V and 6 bases from J; junction bases left unmatched: 0. Germline CDR1 MRHNA, CDR2 SNTAGT. The CDR3 sequence is 14 residues long. The DNA of the CDR3 is TGTGCCAGCAGTGACGGGACAGGGGGCAATGAGCAGTTCTTC. Amino acids: CASSDGTGGNEQFF.

This rearrangement joins TRBV20-1 to TRBJ2-5, with a possible D match to TRBD1 (5 bases). From germline, CDR1 is DFQATT and CDR2 SNEGSKA (reference sequence). Trimming stripped 3 bases from V and 3 bases from J, with 11 bases between. The CDR3 runs to 13 residues. CDR3 nucleotides: TGCAGTGCTAGGCGTGAAGGGGAAGAGACCCAGTACTTC. Translated: CSARREGEETQYF.

The chain recombines TRBV7-9 with TRBJ2-7; possible D gene TRBD2, 6 bases. The V and J ends lost 6 bases and 3 bases respectively, with 21 bases between them. Germline V gene sequence: CDR1 SEHNR, CDR2 FQNEAQ (reference sequence). This CDR3 has 16 amino acids. DNA for the CDR3: TGTGCCAGCAGTGCTGATTGGGGGGTCCGAGTCTACGAGCAGTACTTC. Amino acids: CASSADWGVRVYEQYF. Full variable domain (rest looked up from reference TRBV7-9 and TRBJ2-7): DTGVSQNPRHKITKRGQNVTFRCDPISEHNRLYWYRQTLGQGPEFLTYFQNEAQLEKSRLLSDRFSAERPKGSFSTLEIQRTEQGDSAMYLCASSADWGVRVYEQYFGPGTRLTVT.

The chain employs TRBV18 and TRBJ2-7, with 7 bases matching TRBD1. CDR3 size: 15 residues. The V segment lost 0 bases and the J segment 2 bases; nucleotides outside the gene matches: 4. Germline V gives CDR1 KGHSH, CDR2 LQKENI. The DNA for the CDR3 is TGTGCCAGCTCACCACCGACAGGGACAGCCTACGAGCAGTACTTC. It translates to CASSPPTGTAYEQYF.

This clonotype was seen more than once but under ten times. The genes are TRBV19 and TRBJ1-1, with D possibly being TRBD1 (5 bases). The V gene's germline CDR1 is LNHDA and CDR2 SQIVND (reference sequence). V was trimmed by 5 bases and J by 6 bases, leaving 13 bases between them. This CDR3 is built from 13 residues. The CDR3 spells CASSSYQGAEAFF. DNA of the CDR3: TGTGCCAGTAGTTCATATCAGGGAGCTGAAGCTTTCTTT. Full variable domain (missing parts from reference TRBV19 and TRBJ1-1): DGGITQSPKYLFRKEGQNVTLSCEQNLNHDAMYWYRQDPGQGLRLIYYSQIVNDFQKGDIAEGYSVSREKKESFPLTVTSAQKNPTAFYLCASSSYQGAEAFFGQGTRLTVV.

The rearrangement uses TRBV10-2 and TRBJ1-1; unclear D gene. CDR1 is WSHSY, CDR2 SAAADI, per germline. V was shortened by 2 bases and J by 0 bases, with 7 bases between the two germline ends. This CDR3 is 14 amino acids long. CDR3 DNA: TGCGCCAGCAGTGAGCCCCACATGAACACTGAAGCTTTCTTT. This codes for CASSEPHMNTEAFF.

The chain links TRBV15 to TRBJ2-1; a weak D match, TRBD2 (6 bases). CDR1 LNHNV and CDR2 YYDKDF come from the germline V gene (reference sequence). This CDR3 is 15 amino acids long. Trimming shortened V by 1 base and J by 8 bases, and 15 bases separated the two germline ends. The CDR3 is CATSRGTGVGHEQFF. CDR3 DNA sequence: TGTGCCACCAGCAGAGGGACGGGGGTGGGACATGAGCAGTTCTTC.

This clonotype was seen a few times. This rearrangement joins TRBV7-9 to TRBJ1-5, with 7 nucleotides matching TRBD1. CDR1 SEHNR and CDR2 FQNEAQ come from the germline V gene (reference sequence). J lost 0 bases, V lost 4 bases, and 9 bases had no gene match. The CDR3 contains 17 residues. The CDR3 region is CASSSATGAFSNQPQHF. The CDR3 DNA follows: TGTGCCAGCAGCTCCGCCACAGGGGCCTTTAGCAATCAGCCCCAGCATTTT.

This clonotype was counted between two and nine times. V is TRBV7-6 and J is TRBJ2-3, with D possibly matching TRBD1 (5 bases). The CDR3 has 16 amino acids. The germline CDR1 and CDR2 sequences are SGHVS and FNYEAQ. Trimming took 0 bases from V and 2 from J, leaving 12 bases between them. This CDR3 reads CASSLASGLVTDTQYF. The CDR3 DNA is TGTGCCAGCAGCTTAGCTTCAGGGCTAGTCACAGATACGCAGTATTTT.

The V and J genes are TRBV6-2 or TRBV6-3 and TRBJ2-7; maybe TRBD1 (6 bases). Trimming removed 2 bases at V and 3 bases at J, with 14 bases between. This CDR3 comprises 15 residues. CDR1 and CDR2 (germline): MNHEY, SVGEGT. DNA for the CDR3: TGTGCCAGCAGTTACCTCCCAGGGGAGTACTACGAGCAGTACTTC. Amino acid sequence: CASSYLPGEYYEQYF.

This clonotype was counted many times. This chain connects TRBV20-1 to TRBJ2-1; 11 bases fit TRBD2. Germline CDR1 and CDR2: DFQATT and SNEGSKA (reference sequence). This CDR3 is 15 amino acids long. V was pared by 6 bases and J by 9 bases, with 13 bases of the junction left unmatched. This CDR3 reads CSAPASGGISGEQFF. DNA of the CDR3: TGCAGTGCCCCGGCTAGCGGGGGGATATCGGGTGAGCAGTTCTTC.

V is TRBV3-1 and J is TRBJ1-5; no firm D call. The CDR3 totals 14 residues. From germline, CDR1 is LGHDT and CDR2 YNNKEL (reference sequence). Between the trimmed V and J ends, which lost 0 bases and 8 bases, there was a span of 11 bases. In DNA, the CDR3 is TGTGCCAGCAGCCAAGAAATCGACCAAGAGCCCCAGCATTTT. It is translated as CASSQEIDQEPQHF.

This sequence joins TRBV28 and TRBJ2-4, with D uncertain. V was shortened by 3 bases and J by 12 bases, with 9 bases between the two germline ends. CDR1 is MDHEN, CDR2 SYDVKM, per germline. The CDR3 extends over 11 amino acids. The CDR3 DNA follows: TGTGCCAGCAGTTTTGGGCGGTCTCAGTACTTC. Encoded protein: CASSFGRSQYF.

The CDR3 DNA reads as TGCAGTGCTCCTAACCCACGGACTGGAGTAGCGGGGGCCGGGGAGACCCAGTACTTC. Protein: CSAPNPRTGVAGAGETQYF. The chain uses TRBV20-1 and TRBJ2-5; 9 positions agree with TRBD2. Germline trimming cut 5 bases from V and 5 bases from J; bases unmatched to any gene: 24. This CDR3 is 19 amino acids long. Germline loops: CDR1 DFQATT, CDR2 SNEGSKA (reference sequence).